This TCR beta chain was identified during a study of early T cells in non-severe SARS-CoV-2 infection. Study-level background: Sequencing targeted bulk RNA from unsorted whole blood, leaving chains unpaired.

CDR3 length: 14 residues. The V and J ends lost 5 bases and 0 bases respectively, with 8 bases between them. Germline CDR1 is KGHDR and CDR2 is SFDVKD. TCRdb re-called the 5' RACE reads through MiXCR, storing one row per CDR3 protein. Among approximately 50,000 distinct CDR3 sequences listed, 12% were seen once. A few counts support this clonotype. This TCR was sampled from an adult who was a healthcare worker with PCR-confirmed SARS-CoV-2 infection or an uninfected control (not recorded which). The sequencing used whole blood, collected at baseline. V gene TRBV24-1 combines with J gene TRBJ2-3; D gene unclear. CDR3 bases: TGTGCCACCAGTGCAGCCACTAGCACAGATACGCAGTATTTT. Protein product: CATSAATSTDTQYF.